These 28 T cell receptor beta chains were sequenced from one sample in a study of blood T cell repertoires in COVID-19. The method was immunoSEQ multiplex PCR; TCRdb's version includes in-frame clones alone and lacks a portion of them. Of 300,000 to 350,000 clones in the sample, about 91% were seen once. The sequencing input was peripheral blood. The receptors originated from a woman aged 25 to 39 with COVID-19, enrolled during active disease.

The chain carries TRBV5-1 and TRBJ2-7, with D perhaps matching TRBD2 (5 bases). Trimming removed 0 bases at V and 3 bases at J, with 10 bases between. The CDR3 has 14 residues. Per germline, CDR1 SGHRS and CDR2 YFSETQ. CDR3 region: CASSLAGELYEQYV. In nucleotides, the CDR3 is TGCGCCAGCAGCTTGGCCGGGGAACTCTACGAGCAGTACGTC.

V is TRBV6-5 and J is TRBJ2-1, with D unresolved. The CDR3 totals 12 residues. V gave up 11 bases and J gave up 4 bases, with 12 bases separating them. Germline V gives CDR1 MNHEY, CDR2 SVGAGI. The CDR3 DNA sequence: TGTGCCGCCGCGGATGGATACAATGAGCAGTTCTTC. Its translation: CAAADGYNEQFF.

V is TRBV24-1 and J is TRBJ1-5, with 10 bases identical to TRBD1. This CDR3 contains 14 residues. The germline V gene encodes CDR1 KGHDR and CDR2 SFDVKD. Trimming cost V 5 bases and J 6 bases; bases outside gene matches: 3. The CDR3 sequence: CATSGTGGSQPQHF. The CDR3 region has the DNA TGTGCCACCAGTGGGACAGGGGGTAGTCAGCCCCAGCATTTT.

The chain links TRBV5-5 to TRBJ1-4, with D hard to call. Germline CDR1 is SGHKS and CDR2 is YYEKEE (reference sequence). CDR3 length: 15 amino acids. Trimming took off 2 bases at V and 1 base at J, with 9 bases between the two ends. The CDR3 DNA reads as TGTGCCAGCAGCTTTTTGGGGAGAACTAATGAAAAACTGTTTTTT. Its protein is CASSFLGRTNEKLFF.

The rearrangement joins TRBV6-6 to TRBJ2-7; D unclear. The CDR3 runs 13 residues. The V end was cut by 2 bases, the J end by 4 bases, with 9 bases between. Germline V CDR1 and CDR2: MNHNY, SVGAGI (reference sequence). The CDR3: CASSYASTYEQYV. CDR3 nucleotide sequence: TGTGCCAGCAGTTACGCGTCCACTTACGAGCAGTACGTC.

This chain links TRBV5-1 with TRBJ2-4, with D possibly being TRBD1 (7 bases). Germline lookup yields CDR1 SGHRS and CDR2 YFSETQ. CDR3 length equals 15 residues. The V end was cut by 0 bases, the J end by 8 bases, with 15 bases between. The CDR3 DNA reads as TGCGCCAGCAGCTTGGCTGGCAGGGGGGTGGACATTCAGTACTTC. It codes for CASSLAGRGVDIQYF. Using reference TRBV5-1 and TRBJ2-4 for the parts outside the CDR3, the full variable domain is KAGVTQTPRYLIKTRGQQVTLSCSPISGHRSVSWYQQTPGQGLQFLFEYFSETQRNKGNFPGRFSGRQFSNSRSEMNVSTLELGDSALYLCASSLAGRGVDIQYFGAGTRLSVL.

This clone was observed a handful of times. The chain carries TRBV2 and TRBJ2-7; D unresolved. Germline CDR1 reads SNHLY; CDR2 reads FYNNEI. V was cut by 5 bases and J by 7 bases, with 9 bases left in between. The CDR3 has 11 amino acids. CDR3 nucleotides: TGTGCCAGCAGTAGAAAACAAGAGCAGTACTTC. This codes for CASSRKQEQYF. The whole variable domain, remainder taken from reference TRBV2 and TRBJ2-7, is EPEVTQTPSHQVTQMGQEVILRCVPISNHLYFYWYRQILGQKVEFLVSFYNNEISEKSEIFDDQFSVERPDGSNFTLKIRSTKLEDSAMYFCASSRKQEQYFGPGTRLTVT.

The chain couples TRBV6-1 to TRBJ1-1; D may be TRBD1 (5 bases). Germline assignment: CDR1 MNHNS and CDR2 SASEGT. V dropped 3 bases and J dropped 3 bases, with 11 bases sitting between them. This CDR3 contains 14 residues. CDR3 sequence reads: CASSDFGGDTEAFF. Here the CDR3 DNA reads TGTGCCAGCAGTGATTTCGGAGGGGACACTGAAGCTTTCTTT.

The V and J genes are TRBV2 and TRBJ1-2; D is undetermined. V lost 7 bases to trimming and J lost 8 bases, with 11 bases between them. The length of the CDR3 is 11 residues. Germline V gene sequence: CDR1 SNHLY, CDR2 FYNNEI. The CDR3 DNA reads as TGTGCCAGCACCCTAGGCTGGGGCTACACCTTC. Translating it yields CASTLGWGYTF. Drawing the rest from reference TRBV2 and TRBJ1-2, the complete variable domain is EPEVTQTPSHQVTQMGQEVILRCVPISNHLYFYWYRQILGQKVEFLVSFYNNEISEKSEIFDDQFSVERPDGSNFTLKIRSTKLEDSAMYFCASTLGWGYTFGSGTRLTVV.

The chain uses TRBV5-5 and TRBJ2-2; D ambiguous. This CDR3 is 13 amino acids long. V lost 0 bases and J lost 6, with 6 bases in between. Germline V gene lookup returns CDR1 SGHKS and CDR2 YYEKEE (reference sequence). The CDR3 reads CASSLELSGELFF. For the CDR3, the DNA is TGTGCCAGCAGCTTGGAACTTTCCGGGGAGCTGTTTTTT.

The rearrangement uses TRBV6-4 and TRBJ2-3; TRBD2 aligns across 13 bases. J was trimmed by 5 bases and V by 8 bases; bases with no gene match: 10. CDR3 size: 16 residues. Germline V CDR1 and CDR2: MRHNA, SNTAGT. In DNA form, the CDR3 reads TGTGCCAGCCCCTGGACTAGCGGGGGTCAAGAAGATACGCAGTATTTT. Translating it yields CASPWTSGGQEDTQYF.

J is TRBJ1-2 and V is TRBV11-2; 7 nucleotides line up with TRBD1. This CDR3 is 16 amino acids long. CDR1 and CDR2 (germline): SGHAT, FQNNGV. With 5 bases clipped from V and 2 bases from J, the junction kept 11 bases outside the gene matches. The chain's CDR3 is CASSRTARQGNYGYTF. CDR3 sequence (DNA): TGTGCCAGCAGCCGTACGGCAAGACAGGGCAACTATGGCTACACCTTC.

The chain carries TRBV5-1 and TRBJ1-2, with 10 bases aligning to TRBD1. Germline V gene lookup returns CDR1 SGHRS and CDR2 YFSETQ. Trimming took 8 bases from V and 2 from J; bases not matched to a gene: 3. The length of the CDR3 is 13 residues. The CDR3 here is CASGTGDNYGYTF. CDR3 DNA sequence: TGCGCCAGTGGGACAGGGGACAACTATGGCTACACCTTC.

The gene calls are TRBV11-2 and TRBJ2-1; 10 nucleotides line up with TRBD1. CDR3 length: 16 amino acids. Losses at the gene ends were 6 bases for V and 2 bases for J; bases not matched to a gene: 7. CDR1 is SGHAT, CDR2 FQNNGV, per germline. The CDR3 spells CASRPGGTGAYNEQFF. The DNA of the CDR3 is TGTGCCAGCAGACCAGGAGGGACAGGGGCCTACAATGAGCAGTTCTTC.

The rearrangement uses TRBV5-1 and TRBJ2-7, with 7 bases lining up with TRBD1. After removal of 0 bases from V and 5 bases from J, the junction contained 5 bases not matched to a gene. The CDR3 contains 14 residues. Germline V gene data show CDR1 as SGHRS and CDR2 as YFSETQ. The chain's CDR3 is CASSLGQGEDEQYF. As DNA, the CDR3 is TGCGCCAGCAGCTTGGGACAGGGTGAGGACGAGCAGTACTTC.

V is TRBV19 and J is TRBJ1-1; D is possibly TRBD1 (6 bases). V was pared by 5 bases and J by 7 bases, with 11 bases between. Germline V lookup: CDR1 LNHDA, CDR2 SQIVND (reference sequence). There are 12 residues in the CDR3. CDR3 residues: CASSPLDSEAFF. The DNA of the CDR3 is TGTGCCAGTAGTCCCTTGGACAGTGAAGCTTTCTTT.

The rearrangement links TRBV10-3 to TRBJ2-7, with D unclear. Germline V gives CDR1 ENHRY, CDR2 SYGVKD. Trimming left V 3 bases short and J 7 bases short, with 10 bases between. CDR3 length: 12 residues. The CDR3 sequence is CAISETVGEQYV. The CDR3 bases are TGTGCCATCAGTGAAACGGTCGGTGAGCAGTACGTC.

V and J are TRBV9 and TRBJ1-1; 10 bases agree with TRBD1. V gave up 2 bases and J gave up 7 bases; unmatched junction bases: 8. This CDR3 comprises 15 residues. Per germline, CDR1 SGDLS and CDR2 YYNGEE. In nucleotides, the CDR3 is TGTGCCAGCAGCGTGGCGACAGGGGGCAAAGGTGAAGCTTTCTTT. It is translated as CASSVATGGKGEAFF.

The CDR3 is CASSPGHRAVAFF. As DNA, the CDR3 is TGTGCCAGCAGCCCGGGACACAGGGCGGTAGCTTTCTTT. The J gene is TRBJ1-1, the V gene TRBV7-3, with D perhaps matching TRBD1 (6 bases). The ends were cut back, 5 bases at V and 10 bases at J, with 17 bases in the middle. CDR3 length equals 13 residues. Germline loops: CDR1 SGHTA, CDR2 FQGTGA.

The chain links TRBV7-8 to TRBJ2-3; 13 bases are shared with TRBD2. J gave up 1 base and V 5 bases, and 6 bases lay outside the gene matches. CDR3 length: 17 amino acids. CDR1 and CDR2 from the germline V gene are SGHVS and FQNEAQ. CDR3: CASSPQGTSGGTDTQYF. CDR3 nucleotide sequence: TGTGCCAGCAGCCCCCAAGGGACTAGCGGGGGCACAGATACGCAGTATTTT.

The chain uses TRBV9 and TRBJ1-2; 8 nucleotides line up with TRBD1. The CDR3 runs 15 residues. The trim removed 4 bases at V and 3 bases at J, leaving 8 bases unmatched. Looked up from germline, CDR1 is SGDLS and CDR2 is YYNGEE. CDR3 sequence reads: CASSSRQGKDYGYTF. In DNA form, the CDR3 reads TGTGCCAGCAGCTCGAGACAGGGGAAGGACTATGGCTACACCTTC.

The chain is built from TRBV11-2 and TRBJ1-3; D call uncertain. V was shortened by 3 bases and J by 4 bases, with 7 bases between the two germline ends. Looked up from germline, CDR1 is SGHAT and CDR2 is FQNNGV. This CDR3 comprises 13 residues. The CDR3 loop is CASSLGLGNTIYF. The CDR3, as DNA: TGTGCCAGCAGCTTGGGCCTAGGAAACACCATATATTTT.

The rearrangement links TRBV11-3 to TRBJ2-7, with 7 bases lining up with TRBD1. With V trimmed by 5 bases and J by 2 bases, 9 bases remained unmatched. Per germline, CDR1 SGHNT and CDR2 YENEEA. The CDR3 covers 15 residues. CDR3 nucleotide sequence: TGTGCCAGCAGCGGAAAAGGACAGGCTACCTACGAGCAGTACTTC. Encoded protein: CASSGKGQATYEQYF.

This sequence joins TRBV7-9 and TRBJ2-7; maybe TRBD2 (6 bases). V dropped 4 bases and J dropped 2 bases, with 12 bases sitting between them. The germline V gene has CDR1 SEHNR and CDR2 FQNEAQ (reference sequence). This CDR3 contains 14 residues. CDR3 sequence reads: CASSSRDFPYEQYF. DNA for the CDR3: TGTGCCAGCAGCTCCCGGGACTTCCCCTACGAGCAGTACTTC.

For the CDR3, the DNA is TGTGCCAGCAGCCCGACAGGGGGAGCTAACTATGGCTACACCTTC. Translation: CASSPTGGANYGYTF. The chain links TRBV7-6 to TRBJ1-2, with TRBD1 matching 9 bases. V trimming: 5 bases; J trimming: 0 bases; junction bases outside the gene matches: 4. Germline assignment: CDR1 SGHVS and CDR2 FNYEAQ. The CDR3 is 15 residues long.

This chain uses TRBV5-1 with TRBJ2-6; a possible D gene is TRBD2 (7 bases). The V and J ends lost 1 base and 2 bases respectively, with 10 bases between them. The CDR3 length is 16 residues. Germline V gene data show CDR1 as SGHRS and CDR2 as YFSETQ. The CDR3 DNA follows: TGCGCCAGCAGCTTGCTCGGGGGGCCTGGGGCCAACGTCCTGACTTTC. It is translated as CASSLLGGPGANVLTF.

The chain has TRBV6-5 and TRBJ1-2, with TRBD1 matching 7 bases. V was clipped by 10 bases and J by 8 bases; unmatched bases: 16. This CDR3 region has 14 residues. Germline V CDR1 and CDR2: MNHEY, SVGAGI. The CDR3 DNA reads as TGTGCCACCCAACGGGACAGCGGCGGTTTAGGCTACACCTTC. This sequence encodes CATQRDSGGLGYTF.

V usage is TRBV2 and J usage is TRBJ1-5; TRBD1 aligns across 9 bases. CDR1 SNHLY and CDR2 FYNNEI come from the germline V gene. The CDR3 is made up of 15 amino acids. V trimming: 0 bases; J trimming: 5 bases; junction bases outside the gene matches: 2. CDR3 protein: CASSEAGTGHQPQHF. The CDR3 DNA is TGTGCCAGCAGTGAAGCGGGGACAGGGCATCAGCCCCAGCATTTT.